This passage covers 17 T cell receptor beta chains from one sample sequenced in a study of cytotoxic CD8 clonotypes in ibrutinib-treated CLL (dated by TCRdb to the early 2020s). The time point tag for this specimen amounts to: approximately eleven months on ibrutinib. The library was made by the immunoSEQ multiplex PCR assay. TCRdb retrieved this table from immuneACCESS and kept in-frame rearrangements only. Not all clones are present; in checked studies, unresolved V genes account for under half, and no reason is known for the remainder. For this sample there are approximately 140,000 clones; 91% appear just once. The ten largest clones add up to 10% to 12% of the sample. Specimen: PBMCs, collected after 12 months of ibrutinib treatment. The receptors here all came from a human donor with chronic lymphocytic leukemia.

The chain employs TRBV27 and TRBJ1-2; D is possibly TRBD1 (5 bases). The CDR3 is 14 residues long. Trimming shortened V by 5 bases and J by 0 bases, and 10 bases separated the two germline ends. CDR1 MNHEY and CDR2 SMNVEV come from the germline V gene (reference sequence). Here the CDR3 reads CASSDQGANYGYTF. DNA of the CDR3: TGTGCCAGCAGTGACCAGGGAGCTAACTATGGCTACACCTTC.

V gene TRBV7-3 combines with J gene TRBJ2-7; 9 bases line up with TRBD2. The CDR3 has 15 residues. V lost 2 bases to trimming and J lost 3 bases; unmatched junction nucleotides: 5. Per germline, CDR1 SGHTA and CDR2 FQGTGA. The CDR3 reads CASSLDLAGSYEQYF. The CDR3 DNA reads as TGTGCCAGCAGCTTAGACCTAGCGGGAAGCTACGAGCAGTACTTC.

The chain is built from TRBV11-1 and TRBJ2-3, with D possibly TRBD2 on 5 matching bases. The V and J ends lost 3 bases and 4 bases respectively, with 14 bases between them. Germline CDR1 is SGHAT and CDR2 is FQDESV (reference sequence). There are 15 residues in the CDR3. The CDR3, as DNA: TGTGCCAGCAGCTTTTATACTAGTTCCGCAGATACGCAGTATTTT. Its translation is CASSFYTSSADTQYF.

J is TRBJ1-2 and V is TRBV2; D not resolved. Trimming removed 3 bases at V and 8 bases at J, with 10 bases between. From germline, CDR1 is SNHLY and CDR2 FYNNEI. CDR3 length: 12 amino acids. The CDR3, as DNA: TGTGCCAGCAGTGAGCGGAGGCGCGGCTACACCTTC. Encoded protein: CASSERRRGYTF.

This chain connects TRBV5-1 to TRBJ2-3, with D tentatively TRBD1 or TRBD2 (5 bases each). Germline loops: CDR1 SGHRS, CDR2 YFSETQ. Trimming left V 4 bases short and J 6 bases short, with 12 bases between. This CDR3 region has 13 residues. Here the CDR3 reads CASSQQGADTQYF. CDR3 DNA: TGCGCCAGCAGCCAGCAGGGAGCGGATACGCAGTATTTT.

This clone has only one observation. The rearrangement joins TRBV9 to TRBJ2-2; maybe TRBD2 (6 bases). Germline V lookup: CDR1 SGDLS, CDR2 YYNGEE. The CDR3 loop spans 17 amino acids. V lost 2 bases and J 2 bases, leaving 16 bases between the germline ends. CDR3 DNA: TGTGCCAGCAGCGTTAGAGGCCCAGCGGGCAACACCGGGGAGCTGTTTTTT. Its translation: CASSVRGPAGNTGELFF. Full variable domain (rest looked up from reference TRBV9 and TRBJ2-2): DSGVTQTPKHLITATGQRVTLRCSPRSGDLSVYWYQQSLDQGLQFLIQYYNGEERAKGNILERFSAQQFPDLHSELNLSSLELGDSALYFCASSVRGPAGNTGELFFGEGSRLTVL.

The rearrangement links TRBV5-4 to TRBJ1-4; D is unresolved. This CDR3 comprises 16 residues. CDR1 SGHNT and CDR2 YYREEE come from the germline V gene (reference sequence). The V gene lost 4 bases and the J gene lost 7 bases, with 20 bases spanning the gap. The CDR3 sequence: CASSPPGVRIGEKLFF. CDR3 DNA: TGTGCCAGCAGCCCCCCCGGAGTCCGGATCGGTGAAAAACTGTTTTTT.

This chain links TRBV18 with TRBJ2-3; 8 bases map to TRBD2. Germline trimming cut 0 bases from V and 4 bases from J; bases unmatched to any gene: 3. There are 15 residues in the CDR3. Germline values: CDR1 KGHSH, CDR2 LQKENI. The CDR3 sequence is CASSPPAGAADTQYF. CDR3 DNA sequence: TGTGCCAGCTCACCACCAGCGGGAGCTGCAGATACGCAGTATTTT.

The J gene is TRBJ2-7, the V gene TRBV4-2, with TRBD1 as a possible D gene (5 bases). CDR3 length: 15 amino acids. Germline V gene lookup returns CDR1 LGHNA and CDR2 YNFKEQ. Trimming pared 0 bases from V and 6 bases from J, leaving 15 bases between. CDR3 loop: CASSQDKASQGEQYF. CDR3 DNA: TGTGCCAGCAGCCAAGATAAGGCCTCCCAGGGCGAGCAGTACTTC.

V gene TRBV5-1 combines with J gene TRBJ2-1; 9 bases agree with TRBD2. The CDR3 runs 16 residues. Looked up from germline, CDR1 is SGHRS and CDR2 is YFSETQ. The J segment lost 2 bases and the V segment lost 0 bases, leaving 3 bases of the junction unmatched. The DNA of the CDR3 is TGCGCCAGCAGCTTGGGTTCTAGCGGGACCTACAATGAGCAGTTCTTC. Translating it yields CASSLGSSGTYNEQFF.

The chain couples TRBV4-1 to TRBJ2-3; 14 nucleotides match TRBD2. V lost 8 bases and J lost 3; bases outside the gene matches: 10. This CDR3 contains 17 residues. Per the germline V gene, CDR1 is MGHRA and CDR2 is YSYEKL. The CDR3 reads CASRQPGLAGETDTQYF. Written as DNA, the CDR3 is TGCGCCAGCCGTCAGCCGGGACTAGCGGGAGAGACAGATACGCAGTATTTT.

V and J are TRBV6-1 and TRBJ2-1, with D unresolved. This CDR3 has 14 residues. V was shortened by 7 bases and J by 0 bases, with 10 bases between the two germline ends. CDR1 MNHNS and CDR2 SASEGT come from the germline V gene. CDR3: CASTKISSYNEQFF. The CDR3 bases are TGTGCCAGCACGAAGATCAGCTCCTACAATGAGCAGTTCTTC.

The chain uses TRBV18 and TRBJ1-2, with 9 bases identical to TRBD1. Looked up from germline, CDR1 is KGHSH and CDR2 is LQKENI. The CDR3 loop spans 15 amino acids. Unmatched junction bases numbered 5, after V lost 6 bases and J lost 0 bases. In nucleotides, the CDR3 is TGTGCCAGCTCGACAGGGGGGCCGGCTAACTATGGCTACACCTTC. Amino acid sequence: CASSTGGPANYGYTF.

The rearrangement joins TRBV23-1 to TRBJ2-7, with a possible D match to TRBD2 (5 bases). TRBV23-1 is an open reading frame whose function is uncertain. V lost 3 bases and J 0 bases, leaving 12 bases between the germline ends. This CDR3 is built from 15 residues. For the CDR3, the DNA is TGCGCCAGCAGTCATGGTCGGGAAAGCTCCTACGAGCAGTACTTC. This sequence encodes CASSHGRESSYEQYF.

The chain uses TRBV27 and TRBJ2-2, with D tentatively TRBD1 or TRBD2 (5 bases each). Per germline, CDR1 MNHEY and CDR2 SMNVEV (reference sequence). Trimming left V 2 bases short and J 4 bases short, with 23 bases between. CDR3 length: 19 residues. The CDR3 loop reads CASSLERGAPQWGTGELFF. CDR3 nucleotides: TGTGCCAGCAGTTTAGAAAGAGGGGCCCCCCAGTGGGGCACCGGGGAGCTGTTTTTT.

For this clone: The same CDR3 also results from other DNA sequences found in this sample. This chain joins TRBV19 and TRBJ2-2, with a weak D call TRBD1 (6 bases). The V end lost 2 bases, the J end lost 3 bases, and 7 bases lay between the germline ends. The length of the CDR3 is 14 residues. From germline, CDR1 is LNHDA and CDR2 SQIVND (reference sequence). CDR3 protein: CASSINRDTGELFF. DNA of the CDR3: TGTGCCAGTAGTATAAACAGGGACACCGGGGAGCTGTTTTTT. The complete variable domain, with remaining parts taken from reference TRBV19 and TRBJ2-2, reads DGGITQSPKYLFRKEGQNVTLSCEQNLNHDAMYWYRQDPGQGLRLIYYSQIVNDFQKGDIAEGYSVSREKKESFPLTVTSAQKNPTAFYLCASSINRDTGELFFGEGSRLTVL.

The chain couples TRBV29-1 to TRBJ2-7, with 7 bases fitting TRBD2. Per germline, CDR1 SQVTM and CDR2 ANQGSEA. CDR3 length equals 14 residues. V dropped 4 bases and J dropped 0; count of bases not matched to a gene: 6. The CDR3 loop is CSVVYSSGSYEQYF. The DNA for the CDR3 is TGCAGCGTTGTATATTCTAGCGGCTCCTACGAGCAGTACTTC.